This TCR beta chain was identified in a study of beta chain features in type 1 diabetes. Study findings and constraints: A moderate, significant TCRB CDR3 shortening appeared in type 1 diabetes across four CD4+ subsets.

Using CD45RO/CCR7/CD25/CD127/CD95/CD27, CD4+ naive, central memory, regulatory and stem cell-like memory cells were sorted. Looked up from germline, CDR1 is GTSNPN and CDR2 is SVGIG (reference sequence). CDR3 length equals 13 residues. The V segment lost 8 bases and the J segment 2 bases; nucleotides outside the gene matches: 7. On this clone itself: Its antigen is still unknown.

The isolated RNA, all of it, was reverse transcribed, so expressed TCRB transcripts were what got sequenced. Data came from immunoSEQ multiplex PCR; TCRdb stores just in-frame clones and leaves some out. This table has hundreds of thousands of clones, around 12% appearing once. This TCR was sampled from a man aged 18 to 30 in good health. The chain joins TRBV30 to TRBJ1-2, with 8 bases lining up with TRBD1. Sequencing input: naive CD4+ T cells from blood. The CDR3 DNA follows: TGTGCCCAGGCAACAGGGGGGAACTATGGCTACACCTTC. Its protein product is CAQATGGNYGYTF.